Below, one TCR beta chain is given with its context. What it binds is not known. A CD8+CD4-CCR7+CD45RA+ phenotype served as the sorting definition for naive CD8 T cells. The data are from a study of molecular identifiers for immune sequencing clone quantification. Bulk TCR libraries were made with methods that had been previously described and with listed TCR primers. One entry per CDR3 protein results from TCRdb running MiXCR on the PCR reads. The data contain over 85,000 distinct CDR3 sequences, over 20% of them seen just once; the ten biggest clones take up more than 0.85%. V gave up 5 bases and J gave up 8 bases; unmatched junction bases: 8. This CDR3 is 15 amino acids long. CDR1 and CDR2 (germline): SGHVS, FNYEAQ. Overall study results and limits: Shared barcodes on identical TCR molecules could underestimate the sizes of highly expanded clones.

The TCR sequence derives from a human donor in good health. Some libraries in this study had Jurkat cell RNA spiked in. This sequence joins TRBV7-6 and TRBJ2-1; 11 nucleotides agree with TRBD2. Sequencing was performed on naive CD8+ T cells from blood, with Jurkat cell RNA spiked in. As for subset: FACS-sorted CD8+CD4-CCR7+CD45RA+ naive T cells. Here the CDR3 DNA reads TGTGCCAGCAGCCGTAGCGGGGGGGCGGGGGATGAGCAGTTCTTC. Translation: CASSRSGGAGDEQFF.